The rows below give T cell receptor beta chains drawn from one sample of a study of cytomegalovirus exposure and HLA in healthy donors. TCRdb keeps only in-frame clones here, not all; method: immunoSEQ multiplex PCR. Among 150,000 or so clones, about 89% were seen once, and the ten largest hold approximately 2.6%. The sample taken for sequencing was PBMCs. The receptors here all came from a man aged 18-30 years in good health and CMV-seropositive. Both conserved end residues are part of each CDR3. A D gene is named only where the DNA matches it firmly. Rows give clone size only sometimes, using once, few, many, or a class for an expanded clone.

d_call j_call v_call clone_size cdr3_aa cdr3_nt
. TRBJ2-7 TRBV28 . CASRDSLASYEQYF TGTGCCAGCAGGGACTCCTTAGCCTCCTACGAGCAGTACTTC
TRBD2 TRBJ2-7 TRBV7-2 few CASSLGSSGGAWYEQYF TGTGCCAGCAGCTTAGGCTCTAGCGGGGGGGCCTGGTACGAGCAGTACTTC
TRBD1 TRBJ2-7 TRBV7-3 . CASSLGDRDRLTF TGTGCCAGCAGCTTAGGGGACCGGGACAGGTTAACCTTC
TRBD2 TRBJ2-1 TRBV5-1 once CASSSFASSGSRNEQFF TGCGCCAGCAGCTCGTTTGCTTCTAGCGGGAGCCGCAATGAGCAGTTCTTC
TRBD2 TRBJ2-7 TRBV7-9 . CASSTGLAAYEQYF TGTGCCAGCAGCACGGGACTAGCGGCCTACGAGCAGTACTTC
. TRBJ1-1 TRBV4-1 . CASSQVQYNTEAFF TGCGCCAGCAGCCAAGTTCAGTACAACACTGAAGCTTTCTTT
. TRBJ1-1 TRBV5-4 . CASSSRDRWTEAFF TGTGCCAGCAGCTCTCGAGACAGGTGGACTGAAGCTTTCTTT
TRBD2 TRBJ2-7 TRBV7-2 . CASRGTSDANEQYF TGTGCCAGCAGGGGGACTAGCGATGCTAACGAGCAGTACTTC
. TRBJ2-7 TRBV28 . CASRFRGLHGAGSYEQYF TGTGCCAGCAGATTCAGGGGGCTTCATGGAGCGGGATCCTACGAGCAGTACTTC
. TRBJ1-2 TRBV5-6 . CASSLGANAFGGYTF TGTGCCAGCAGCTTGGGGGCAAATGCTTTTGGTGGCTACACCTTC
. TRBJ2-4 TRBV4-1 . CASSQDGNYGNIQYF TGCGCCAGCAGCCAAGACGGGAACTATGGAAACATTCAGTACTTC
TRBD1 TRBJ2-2 TRBV9 . CASSVASGGTGELFF TGTGCCAGCAGCGTAGCGTCAGGGGGCACCGGGGAGCTGTTTTTT
TRBD1 TRBJ1-2 TRBV6-5 . CASSFRGTAYGYTF TGTGCCAGCAGTTTCCGGGGGACAGCCTATGGCTACACCTTC
. TRBJ2-3 TRBV7-2 . CASSLNTAPDTQYF TGTGCCAGCAGCCTGAACACAGCCCCAGATACGCAGTATTTT
TRBD2 TRBJ2-7 TRBV7-9 . CASSLEGSGSATVHEQYF TGTGCCAGCAGCTTAGAAGGTAGCGGGAGCGCCACCGTTCACGAGCAGTACTTC
TRBD2 TRBJ2-5 TRBV11-2 . CASSLGTSGQYF TGTGCCAGCAGCCTGGGGACTAGCGGCCAGTACTTC
TRBD2 TRBJ2-7 TRBV28 . CASSLRGGSLSEQYF TGTGCCAGCAGTTTAAGGGGCGGGAGTCTGAGCGAGCAGTACTTC
TRBD2 TRBJ2-1 TRBV5-1 . CASRLGGVNEQFF TGCGCCAGCAGATTGGGGGGGGTCAATGAGCAGTTCTTC
. TRBJ2-7 TRBV6-5 . CASSYGGSGSYEQYF TGTGCCAGCAGTTACGGGGGCAGCGGTTCCTACGAGCAGTACTTC
. TRBJ2-2 TRBV4-1 . CASSAGLGGLGELFF TGCGCCAGCAGCGCGGGACTGGGCGGGTTGGGGGAGCTGTTTTTT
. TRBJ1-2 TRBV20-1 . CSASQVGGYTF TGCAGTGCTAGCCAGGTTGGTGGCTACACCTTC
TRBD1 TRBJ1-4 TRBV4-1 . CASSQEGRSRDRGINEKLFF TGCGCCAGCAGCCAAGAAGGGCGGTCCCGGGACAGGGGTATAAACGAAAAACTGTTTTTT
TRBD2 TRBJ2-7 TRBV27 . CASSLGGSINEQYF TGTGCCAGCAGTTTAGGCGGGAGTATCAACGAGCAGTACTTC
. TRBJ2-6 TRBV9 . CASSPRGSGANVLTF TGTGCCAGCAGCCCAAGGGGGTCCGGGGCCAACGTCCTGACTTTC
TRBD1 TRBJ2-7 TRBV7-9 . CASASDRGYEQYF TGTGCCAGCGCTTCGGACAGGGGCTACGAGCAGTACTTC
TRBD2 TRBJ2-1 TRBV6-5 . CASSPLGLGEQFF TGTGCCAGCAGTCCCTTGGGACTAGGAGAGCAGTTCTTC
. TRBJ1-2 TRBV20-1 few CSARSGPGYTF TGCAGTGCTAGAAGCGGTCCTGGCTACACCTTC
. TRBJ1-1 TRBV6-5 . CASSYDAGANTEAFF TGTGCCAGCAGTTACGACGCGGGAGCGAACACTGAAGCTTTCTTT
. TRBJ1-4 TRBV30 . CAWSAVKGDDEKLFF TGTGCCTGGAGCGCTGTTAAAGGGGATGATGAAAAACTGTTTTTT
TRBD2 TRBJ2-7 TRBV2 . CASKAASGGMYSYEQYF TGTGCCAGCAAGGCCGCTAGCGGGGGGATGTACTCCTACGAGCAGTACTTC
. TRBJ2-7 TRBV2 . CASRLYTDSYEQYF TGTGCCAGCAGGTTATACACGGACTCCTACGAGCAGTACTTC
. TRBJ1-3 TRBV11-2 . CASSTREDGNTIYF TGTGCCAGCAGCACAAGGGAGGACGGAAACACCATATATTTT